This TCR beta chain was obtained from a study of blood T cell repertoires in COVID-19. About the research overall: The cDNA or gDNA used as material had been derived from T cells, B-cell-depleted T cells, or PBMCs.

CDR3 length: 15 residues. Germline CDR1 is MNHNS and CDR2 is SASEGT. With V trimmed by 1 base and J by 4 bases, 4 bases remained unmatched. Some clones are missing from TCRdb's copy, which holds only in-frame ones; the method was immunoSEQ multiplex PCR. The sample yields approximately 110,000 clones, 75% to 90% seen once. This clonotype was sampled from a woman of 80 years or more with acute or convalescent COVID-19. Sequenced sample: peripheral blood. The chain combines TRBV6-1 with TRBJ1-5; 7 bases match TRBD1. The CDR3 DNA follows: TGTGCCAGCAGTGAAGGACAGGGACGGAATCAGCCCCAGCATTTT. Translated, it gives CASSEGQGRNQPQHF.